The subject of this entry is one T cell receptor beta chain. Genomic DNA belonging to each subset was distributed in equal measure over several immunoSEQ plates. Profiled with immunoSEQ multiplex PCR; TCRdb holds only in-frame clones, not every one. The sample shows more than 400,000 clones, roughly 80% of them seen only once. V was shortened by 8 bases and J by 0 bases, with 10 bases between the two germline ends. This CDR3 is built from 14 residues. Germline assignment: CDR1 MNHNS and CDR2 SASEGT. Every one of the donors was a Caucasian adult that lived in Nashville, Tennessee. The data belong to a study of shared clonotypes between healthy human individuals.

Specimen: PBMCs. The TCR originated in a woman between 40 and 55 years old in good health. Some clones in this sample may be carry-over from other donors' samples. The gene calls are TRBV6-1 and TRBJ2-2; TRBD1 might be the D (5 bases). The CDR3 region has the DNA TGTGCCAGCGTCGCAGGGACGAACACCGGGGAGCTGTTTTTT. Residues: CASVAGTNTGELFF.